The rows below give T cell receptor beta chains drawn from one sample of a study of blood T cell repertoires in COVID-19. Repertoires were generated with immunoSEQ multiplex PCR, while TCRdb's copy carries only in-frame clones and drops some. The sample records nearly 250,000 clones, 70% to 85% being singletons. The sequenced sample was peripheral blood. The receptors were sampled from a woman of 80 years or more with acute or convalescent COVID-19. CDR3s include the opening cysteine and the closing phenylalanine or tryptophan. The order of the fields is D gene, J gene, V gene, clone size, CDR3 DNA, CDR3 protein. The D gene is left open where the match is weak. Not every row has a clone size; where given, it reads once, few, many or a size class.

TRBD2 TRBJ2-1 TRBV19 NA TGTGCCAGTAGGGTAATAGCGGGAGGGACCCGAAGCTCCTACAATGAGCAGTTCTTC CASRVIAGGTRSSYNEQFF
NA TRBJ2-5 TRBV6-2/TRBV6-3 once TGTGCCAGCAGTTACTCGAGGTCTTACAGCGGACAAGAGACCCAGTACTTC CASSYSRSYSGQETQYF
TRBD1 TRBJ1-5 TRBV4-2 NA TGTGCCAGCAGCCAAGATCCCGGACAGGGGGCGTACGATCAGCCCCAGCATTTT CASSQDPGQGAYDQPQHF
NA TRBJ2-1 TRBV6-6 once TGTGCCAGCAGTGCAGGGGACACGGTTGCCGGTGAGCAGTTCTTC CASSAGDTVAGEQFF
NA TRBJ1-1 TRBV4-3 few TGCGCCAGCAGTCAAACAGGGAACACTGAAGCTTTCTTT CASSQTGNTEAFF
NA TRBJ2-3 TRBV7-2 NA TGTGCCAGCAGCTTAGGACAGTTTCCCACAGATACGCAGTATTTT CASSLGQFPTDTQYF
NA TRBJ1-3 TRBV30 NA TGTGCCTGGAGTGGCTCGGTTTACTCTGGAAACACCATATATTTT CAWSGSVYSGNTIYF
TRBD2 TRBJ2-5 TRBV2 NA TGTGCCAGCAGCCACCGGACTAGCGGGGTTTACGAGACCCAGTACTTC CASSHRTSGVYETQYF
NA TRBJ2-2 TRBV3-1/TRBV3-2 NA TGTGCCAGCAGCCAAGCCGGGGGATCGGTCGGGGAGCTGTTTTTT CASSQAGGSVGELFF
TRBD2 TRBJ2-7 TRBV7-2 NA TGTGCCAGCAGCTCCCGGACTAGCGGGAGGGCCAACGAGCAGTACTTC CASSSRTSGRANEQYF
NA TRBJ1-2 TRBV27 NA TGTGCCAGCAGTTTCCTAGGCTCCGACTATGGCTACACCTTC CASSFLGSDYGYTF
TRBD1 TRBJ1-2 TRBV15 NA TGTGCCACCAGCCCCCGGGGGACAGACTCTGGCTACACCTTC CATSPRGTDSGYTF
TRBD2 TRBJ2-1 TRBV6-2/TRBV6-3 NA TGTGCCAGCAGTTCATCTAGCGGACGGAGCTCCTACAATGAGCAGTTCTTC CASSSSSGRSSYNEQFF
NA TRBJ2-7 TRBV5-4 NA TGTGCCAGCAGCCCACAGGTTGGGGACGAGCAGTACTTC CASSPQVGDEQYF
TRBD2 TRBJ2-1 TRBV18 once TGTGCCAGCTCACGACAGGTCACTAGCGGAAGCAATGAGCAGTTCTTC CASSRQVTSGSNEQFF
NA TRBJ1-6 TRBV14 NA TGTGCCAGCAGCCGAGACTTCTATAATTCACCCCTCCACTTT CASSRDFYNSPLHF
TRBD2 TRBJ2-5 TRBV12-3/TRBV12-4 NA TGTGCCAGCAGTTTGAATAGCGGGAGAACCCAGTACTTC CASSLNSGRTQYF
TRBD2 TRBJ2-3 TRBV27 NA TGTGCCAGCAGGACTAGCGGGGGCGGTTCAGATACGCAGTATTTT CASRTSGGGSDTQYF
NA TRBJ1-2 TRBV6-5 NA TGTGCCAGCAGCCTTCGGTTGAATCCGCTCTATGGCTACACCTTC CASSLRLNPLYGYTF
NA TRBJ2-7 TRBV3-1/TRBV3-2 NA TGTGCCAGCAGCCAAAAAACAGGGGCGGGGGAGCAGTACTTC CASSQKTGAGEQYF
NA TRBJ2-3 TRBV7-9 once TGTGCCAGCAGCTTAGCGACAGACACAGATACGCAGTATTTT CASSLATDTDTQYF
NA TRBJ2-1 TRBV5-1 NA TGCGCCAGCAGCTTGGGAACCGCCAGCGATGAGCAGTTCTTC CASSLGTASDEQFF
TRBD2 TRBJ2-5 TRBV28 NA TGTGCCAGCAGTTTATTGGCGGGAGCGGGGGGCCTACAGTACTTC CASSLLAGAGGLQYF
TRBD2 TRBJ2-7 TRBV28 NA TGTGCCAGCAGTCCCTCGACGGGAGGGCAGTACTTC CASSPSTGGQYF
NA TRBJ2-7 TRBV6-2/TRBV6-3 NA TGTGCCAGCAGTTACTCGGAGTTTGTACGCGAGCAGTACTTC CASSYSEFVREQYF
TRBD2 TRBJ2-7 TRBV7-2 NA TGTGCCAGCAGCCGTGGGGGACTAGCGGGCCCCCGTAGCTACGAGCAGTACTTC CASSRGGLAGPRSYEQYF
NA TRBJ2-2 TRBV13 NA TGTGCCAGCAGCCTTGACCGGCGACTGAACACCGGGGAGCTGTTTTTT CASSLDRRLNTGELFF
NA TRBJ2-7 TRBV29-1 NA TGCAGCGTTGTGCGGGCGCCCTACGAGCAGTACTTC CSVVRAPYEQYF
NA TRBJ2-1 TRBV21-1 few TGTGCCAGCAGGATACAGGGGTTCCAAGACAATGAGCAGTTCTTC CASRIQGFQDNEQFF
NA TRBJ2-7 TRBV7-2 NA TGTGCCAGCAGCCTCAGCGCCGGACAGTCGGCCTACGAGCAGTACTTC CASSLSAGQSAYEQYF
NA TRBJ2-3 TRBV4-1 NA TGCGCCAGCAAAACGGGTGCGGGGACTAGCACAGATACGCAGTATTTT CASKTGAGTSTDTQYF
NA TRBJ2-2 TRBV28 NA TGTGCCAGCAGTCCCATACACAGTACGAACACCGGGGAGCTGTTTTTT CASSPIHSTNTGELFF
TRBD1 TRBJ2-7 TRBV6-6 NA TGTGCCAGCAGACAGGGGACCAACGAGCAGTACTTC CASRQGTNEQYF
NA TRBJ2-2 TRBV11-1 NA TGTGCCAGCAGCCCCCGGCCGGGGGGCAACACCGGGGAGCTGTTTTTT CASSPRPGGNTGELFF
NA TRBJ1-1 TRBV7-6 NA TGTGCCAGCAGCTTAGTCCCAGGGTTAGACACTGAAGCTTTCTTT CASSLVPGLDTEAFF
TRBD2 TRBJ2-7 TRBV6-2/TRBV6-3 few TGTGCCAGCAGCCCTACCGGGACTAGCGGTTCCTACGAGCAGTACTTC CASSPTGTSGSYEQYF
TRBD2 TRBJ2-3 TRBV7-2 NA TGTGCCAGCACTAGCGGGGTTAGCACAGATACGCAGTATTTT CASTSGVSTDTQYF
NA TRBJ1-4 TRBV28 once TGTGCCAGCAGCACCAGGTCCTTAAATGAAAAACTGTTTTTT CASSTRSLNEKLFF
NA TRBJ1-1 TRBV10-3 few TGTGCCATCGGGTATTCGGGCACTGAAGCTTTCTTT CAIGYSGTEAFF
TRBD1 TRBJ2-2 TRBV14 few TGTGCCAGCAGCCCTGGACAGGGGTACACCGGGGAGCTGTTTTTT CASSPGQGYTGELFF